Presented here are 21 T cell receptor beta chains from one specimen sequenced in a study of post-analysis software for immune sequencing data (dated by TCRdb to 2014 to 2015). The study at large found these results: A few TRBV segments, including TRBV5-6, TRBV5-1 and TRBV20-1, were significantly more frequent in patients than controls.

Receptor amplification or capture employed PCR. This sample was sequenced with an Illumina HiSeq 2500. To reduce PCR and sequencing biases, unique molecular identifiers were incorporated into the TCR beta cDNA libraries. TCRdb reran the public reads through fastp at Q25 and MiXCR, keeping productive beta chains. Each CDR3 protein appears once, grouped with its most common genes and DNA. This sample lists hundreds of thousands of distinct CDR3 sequences; 30% were detected once. The ten largest clones represent roughly 0.54% of the sample. No antigens are known for them. The sample consisted of blood. The receptor source for this set is a girl under 18 with multiple sclerosis.

This clonotype has just a few counts. The chain couples TRBV12-3 or TRBV12-4 to TRBJ1-2; D may be TRBD1 (6 bases). The CDR3 sequence is 14 residues long. The V end was cut by 7 bases, the J end by 5 bases, with 17 bases between. The CDR3 reads CASTRGGVRYGYTF. The CDR3 DNA reads as TGTGCCAGCACCCGAGGGGGGGTGAGGTATGGCTACACCTTC.

The chain couples TRBV7-9 to TRBJ2-5; D unclear. Matching the DNA end better, TRBJ2-7 makes the J call doubtful. CDR3 size: 11 residues. The germline CDR1 and CDR2 sequences are SEHNR and FQNEAQ (reference sequence). CDR3 in DNA: TGTGCCAGCAGCTTACCCCACGAGCAGTACTTC. This sequence encodes CASSLPHEQYF.

The chain recombines TRBV18 with TRBJ2-7; no reliable D call. There are 14 residues in the CDR3. V shed 3 bases and J shed 5 bases, with 14 bases lying between them. The V gene's germline CDR1 is KGHSH and CDR2 LQKENI. The CDR3 region has the DNA TGTGCCAGCTCACCGCCGGGCAGGCGACACGAGCAGTACTTC. It codes for CASSPPGRRHEQYF. Variable domain in full (rest from reference TRBV18 and TRBJ2-7): NAGVMQNPRHLVRRRGQEARLRCSPMKGHSHVYWYRQLPEEGLKFMVYLQKENIIDESGMPKERFSAEFPKEGPSILRIQQVVRGDSAAYFCASSPPGRRHEQYFGPGTRLTVT.

The sample holds a few counts of this clonotype. This sequence joins TRBV4-3 and TRBJ1-1; a weak D match, TRBD1 (5 bases). V lost 4 bases and J 5 bases, leaving 14 bases between the germline ends. CDR3 length: 14 residues. Germline V gene lookup returns CDR1 LGHNA and CDR2 YSLEER. CDR3 protein: CASSRRERGTEAFF. As DNA, the CDR3 is TGCGCCAGCAGCCGAAGAGAAAGGGGAACTGAAGCTTTCTTT.

This clonotype was seen a few times. The chain recombines TRBV18 with TRBJ2-7, with TRBD1 matching 7 bases. There are 16 residues in the CDR3. The J segment lost 1 base and the V segment lost 3 bases, leaving 9 bases of the junction unmatched. Germline lookup yields CDR1 KGHSH and CDR2 LQKENI. CDR3 sequence reads: CASSPVPGQKSYEQYF. DNA for the CDR3: TGTGCCAGCTCACCCGTTCCGGGACAGAAATCCTACGAGCAGTACTTC. Together with reference TRBV18 and TRBJ2-7, the CDR3 gives the full variable domain: NAGVMQNPRHLVRRRGQEARLRCSPMKGHSHVYWYRQLPEEGLKFMVYLQKENIIDESGMPKERFSAEFPKEGPSILRIQQVVRGDSAAYFCASSPVPGQKSYEQYFGPGTRLTVT.

This clonotype was observed at least ten times. The chain employs TRBV6-5 and TRBJ2-5; possible D gene TRBD1, 6 bases. Trimming took 5 bases from V and 2 from J, leaving 12 bases between them. The CDR3 is 14 residues long. Germline V CDR1 and CDR2: MNHEY, SVGAGI. The CDR3 DNA reads as TGTGCCAGCAGTCCCTGGACAGAACAAGAGACCCAGTACTTC. Protein sequence: CASSPWTEQETQYF.

The V call is TRBV3-1, the J call TRBJ2-3; D is perhaps TRBD2 (5 bases). Germline V CDR1 and CDR2: LGHDT, YNNKEL (reference sequence). Between the trimmed V and J ends, which lost 2 bases and 6 bases, there was a span of 12 bases. The CDR3 loop spans 14 amino acids. The CDR3 loop reads CASSQTQQRDTQYF. CDR3 bases: TGTGCCAGCAGCCAAACTCAACAGCGGGATACGCAGTATTTT.

The sample holds a few counts of this clonotype. The chain links TRBV12-3 or TRBV12-4 to TRBJ1-2; a possible D gene is TRBD1 (6 bases). Trimming left V 7 bases short and J 5 bases short, with 14 bases between. The CDR3 totals 13 residues. CDR3 in DNA: TGTGCCAGCACCCTGGACAGTCGGTATGGCTACACCTTC. Translation: CASTLDSRYGYTF.

This clonotype has only a few counts. The rearrangement links TRBV7-9 to TRBJ1-2; D ambiguous. The CDR3 totals 14 residues. V lost 0 bases and J lost 0, with 5 bases in between. Germline lookup yields CDR1 SEHNR and CDR2 FQNEAQ (reference sequence). CDR3 loop: CASSLAAPNYGYTF. The CDR3 DNA is TGTGCCAGCAGCTTAGCGGCCCCTAACTATGGCTACACCTTC.

This chain links TRBV20-1 with TRBJ1-1; D ambiguous. The CDR3 is made up of 13 amino acids. V dropped 6 bases and J dropped 0 bases, with 11 bases sitting between them. Germline values: CDR1 DFQATT, CDR2 SNEGSKA (reference sequence). The CDR3 loop reads CSATTELNTEAFF. The CDR3 bases are TGCAGTGCCACAACGGAACTGAACACTGAAGCTTTCTTT.

This clonotype has more than one count but fewer than ten. V gene TRBV18 combines with J gene TRBJ2-7; D gene uncertain. The CDR3 consists of 13 residues. Germline loops: CDR1 KGHSH, CDR2 LQKENI. V was pared by 3 bases and J by 2 bases, with 8 bases between. CDR3 sequence (DNA): TGTGCCAGCTCACCGGCAGGCACCTACGAGCAGTACTTC. Its protein is CASSPAGTYEQYF.

The chain joins TRBV5-1 to TRBJ1-1; D perhaps matches TRBD1 (5 bases). The germline gives CDR1 SGHRS, CDR2 YFSETQ. The CDR3 has 14 residues. V lost 5 bases and J 3 bases, leaving 14 bases between the germline ends. DNA of the CDR3: TGCGCCAGCAGGCGGGGCAGGGAAGACACTGAAGCTTTCTTT. Protein: CASRRGREDTEAFF. Drawing the rest from reference TRBV5-1 and TRBJ1-1, the complete variable domain is KAGVTQTPRYLIKTRGQQVTLSCSPISGHRSVSWYQQTPGQGLQFLFEYFSETQRNKGNFPGRFSGRQFSNSRSEMNVSTLELGDSALYLCASRRGREDTEAFFGQGTRLTVV.

This clonotype has a handful of counts. This rearrangement joins TRBV7-9 to TRBJ2-1, with TRBD2 identical over 7 bases. Germline CDR1 reads SEHNR; CDR2 reads FQNEAQ (reference sequence). The CDR3 consists of 13 residues. V was pared by 2 bases and J by 13 bases, with 8 bases of the junction left unmatched. For the CDR3, the DNA is TGTGCCAGCAGCTTAAATTACGAGCGGGATCAGTTCTTC. Protein sequence: CASSLNYERDQFF.

This clonotype was recorded a few times. V usage is TRBV28 and J usage is TRBJ1-5, with TRBD1 matching 9 bases. The trim removed 5 bases at V and 9 bases at J, leaving 14 bases unmatched. Germline V gives CDR1 MDHEN, CDR2 SYDVKM. The CDR3 consists of 16 residues. CDR3 region: CASSDNRDREHWPQHF. For the CDR3, the DNA is TGTGCCAGCAGTGACAACCGGGACAGGGAACACTGGCCCCAGCATTTT.

The chain recombines TRBV7-9 with TRBJ1-1; TRBD1 is a possible D gene (6 bases). V dropped 5 bases and J dropped 0 bases, with 10 bases sitting between them. The germline V gene has CDR1 SEHNR and CDR2 FQNEAQ (reference sequence). CDR3 length equals 14 residues. CDR3 residues: CASSRDMLNTEAFF. CDR3 DNA sequence: TGTGCCAGCAGCAGGGACATGTTGAACACTGAAGCTTTCTTT.

A few counts support this clonotype. The chain has TRBV6-8 and TRBJ1-5; no clear D. The CDR3 covers 12 residues. Trimming shortened V by 0 bases and J by 5 bases, and 2 bases separated the two germline ends. The germline V gene has CDR1 MNHGY and CDR2 SAAAGT. CDR3: CASSYSDQPQHF. CDR3 nucleotide sequence: TGTGCCAGCAGTTACTCTGATCAGCCCCAGCATTTT.

This clonotype was picked up a small number of times. The germline gene is not matched at one end of the junction; a read error may be the cause. The chain recombines TRBV11-3 with TRBJ2-1; 10 positions match TRBD2. CDR3 length: 16 amino acids. Germline CDR1 and CDR2: SGHNT and YENEEA. The CDR3 region is CASSLRTSGSYNEQFF. In DNA form, the CDR3 reads TGTGCCAGCAGCTTAAGGACTAGCGGATCCTACAATGAACAGTTCTTC.

This clonotype was seen many times. This chain connects TRBV7-2 to TRBJ2-5; D unclear. Germline lookup yields CDR1 SGHTA and CDR2 FQGNSA. This CDR3 region has 14 residues. V dropped 2 bases and J dropped 2 bases, with 9 bases sitting between them. This CDR3 reads CASSLSGPQETQYF. DNA for the CDR3: TGTGCCAGCAGCTTAAGTGGCCCGCAAGAGACCCAGTACTTC. The full variable domain, its missing parts supplied by reference TRBV7-2 and TRBJ2-5, is GAGVSQSPSNKVTEKGKDVELRCDPISGHTALYWYRQSLGQGLEFLIYFQGNSAPDKSGLPSDRFSAERTGGSVSTLTIQRTQQEDSAVYLCASSLSGPQETQYFGPGTRLLVL.

This clonotype was counted only a few times. The chain combines TRBV20-1 with TRBJ2-3, with 12 positions matching TRBD2. J lost 6 bases, V lost 5 bases, and 9 bases had no gene match. The CDR3 sequence is 15 residues long. In germline, CDR1 is DFQATT, CDR2 SNEGSKA (reference sequence). CDR3 region: CSAPWTSGTGDTQYF. The CDR3 DNA sequence: TGCAGTGCTCCGTGGACTAGCGGGACCGGCGATACGCAGTATTTT.

This clonotype occurred a few times. The genes are TRBV6-2 or TRBV6-3 and TRBJ2-5; the match to TRBD2 covers 13 bases. The germline CDR1 and CDR2 sequences are MNHEY and SVGEGT. V trimming: 5 bases; J trimming: 4 bases; junction bases outside the gene matches: 4. This CDR3 contains 15 residues. The DNA for the CDR3 is TGTGCCAGCAGTCGACTAGCGGGAGGAGGAGAGACCCAGTACTTC. Protein: CASSRLAGGGETQYF.

The chain is built from TRBV29-1 and TRBJ2-7; 12 bases are a match to TRBD2. Germline V gene data show CDR1 as SQVTM and CDR2 as ANQGSEA. The V and J ends lost 7 bases and 4 bases, in that order; junction bases with no gene match: 8. The CDR3 is made up of 14 amino acids. The CDR3 DNA reads TGCAGCGCCCAGACTAGCGGGAGTTCATACGAGCAGTACTTC. Its protein is CSAQTSGSSYEQYF.